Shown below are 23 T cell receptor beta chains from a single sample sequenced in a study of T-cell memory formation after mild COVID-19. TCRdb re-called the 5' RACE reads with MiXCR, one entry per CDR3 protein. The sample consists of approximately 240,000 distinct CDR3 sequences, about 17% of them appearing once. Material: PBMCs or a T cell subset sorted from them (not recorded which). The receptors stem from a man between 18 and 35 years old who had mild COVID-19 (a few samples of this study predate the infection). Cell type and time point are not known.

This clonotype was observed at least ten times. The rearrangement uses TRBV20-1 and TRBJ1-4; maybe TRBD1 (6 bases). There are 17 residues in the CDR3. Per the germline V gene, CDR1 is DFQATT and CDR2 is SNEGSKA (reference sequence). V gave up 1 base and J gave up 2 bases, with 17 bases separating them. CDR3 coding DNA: TGCAGTGCTAGAGGGGCGGGGGCCAAAGCCACTAATGAAAAACTGTTTTTT. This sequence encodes CSARGAGAKATNEKLFF.

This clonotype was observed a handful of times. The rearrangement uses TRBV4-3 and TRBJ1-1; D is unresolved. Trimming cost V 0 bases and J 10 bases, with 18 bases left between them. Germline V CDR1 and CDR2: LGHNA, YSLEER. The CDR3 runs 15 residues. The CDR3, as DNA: TGCGCCAGCAGCCAAGATAGGTACTTCACCTCGGGAGCTTTCTTT. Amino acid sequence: CASSQDRYFTSGAFF.

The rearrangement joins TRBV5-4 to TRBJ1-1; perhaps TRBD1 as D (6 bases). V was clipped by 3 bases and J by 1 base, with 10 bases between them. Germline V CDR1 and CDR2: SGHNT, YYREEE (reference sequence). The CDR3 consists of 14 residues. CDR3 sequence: CASSSDRRNTEAFF. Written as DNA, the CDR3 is TGTGCCAGCAGCTCCGACAGGAGGAACACTGAAGCTTTCTTT.

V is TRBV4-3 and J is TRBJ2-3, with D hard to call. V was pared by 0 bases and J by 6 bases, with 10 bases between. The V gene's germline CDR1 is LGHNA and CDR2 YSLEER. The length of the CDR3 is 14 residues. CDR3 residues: CASSQDHRADTQYF. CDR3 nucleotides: TGCGCCAGCAGCCAAGATCATAGGGCGGATACGCAGTATTTT.

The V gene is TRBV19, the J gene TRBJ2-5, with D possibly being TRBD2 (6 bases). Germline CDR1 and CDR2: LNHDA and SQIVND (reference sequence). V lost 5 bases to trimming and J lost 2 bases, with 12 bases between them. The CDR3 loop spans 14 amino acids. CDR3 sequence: CASSPSSAQETQYF. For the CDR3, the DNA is TGTGCCAGTAGTCCTTCTAGCGCTCAAGAGACCCAGTACTTC.

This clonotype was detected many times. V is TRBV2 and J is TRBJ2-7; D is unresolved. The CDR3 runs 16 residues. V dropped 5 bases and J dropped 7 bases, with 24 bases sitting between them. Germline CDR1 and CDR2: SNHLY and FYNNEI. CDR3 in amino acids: CASSRSRQAGWLEQYF. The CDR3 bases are TGTGCCAGCAGTAGATCCCGCCAGGCCGGGTGGTTGGAGCAGTACTTC.

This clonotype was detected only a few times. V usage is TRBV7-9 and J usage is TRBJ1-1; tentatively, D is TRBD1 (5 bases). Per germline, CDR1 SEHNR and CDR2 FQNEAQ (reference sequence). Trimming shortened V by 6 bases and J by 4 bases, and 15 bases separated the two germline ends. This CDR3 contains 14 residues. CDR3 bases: TGTGCCAGCAGTCCACAGGCCACTTCCACTGAAGCTTTCTTT. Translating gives CASSPQATSTEAFF.

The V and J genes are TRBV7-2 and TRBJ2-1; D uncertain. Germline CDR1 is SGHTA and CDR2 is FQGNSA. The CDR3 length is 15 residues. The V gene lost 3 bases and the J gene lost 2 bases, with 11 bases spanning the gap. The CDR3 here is CASSLWSRPYNEQFF. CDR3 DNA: TGTGCCAGCAGCTTGTGGAGCAGACCCTACAATGAGCAGTTCTTC.

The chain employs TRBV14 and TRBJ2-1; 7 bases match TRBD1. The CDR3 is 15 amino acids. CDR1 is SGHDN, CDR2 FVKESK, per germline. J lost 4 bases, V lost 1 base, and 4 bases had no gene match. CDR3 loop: CASSQGDSKYNEQFF. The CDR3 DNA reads TGTGCCAGCAGCCAAGGGGACAGTAAATACAATGAGCAGTTCTTC. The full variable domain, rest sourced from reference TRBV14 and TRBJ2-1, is EAGVTQFPSHSVIEKGQTVTLRCDPISGHDNLYWYRRVMGKEIKFLLHFVKESKQDESGMPNNRFLAERTGGTYSTLKVQPAELEDSGVYFCASSQGDSKYNEQFFGPGTRLTVL.

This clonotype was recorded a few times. The CDR3 loop reads CASSDGTLGYTF. For the CDR3, the DNA is TGTGCCAGCTCAGACGGAACGTTGGGCTACACCTTC. V is TRBV18 and J is TRBJ1-2; no definite D call. The V and J ends lost 5 bases and 8 bases respectively, with 12 bases between them. Germline V CDR1 and CDR2: KGHSH, LQKENI. CDR3 length: 12 amino acids.

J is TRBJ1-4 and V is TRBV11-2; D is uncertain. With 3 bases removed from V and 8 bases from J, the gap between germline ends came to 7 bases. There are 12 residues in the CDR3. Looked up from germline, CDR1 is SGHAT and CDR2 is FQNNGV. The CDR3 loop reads CASSLNREKLFF. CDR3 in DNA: TGTGCCAGCAGCTTGAACAGAGAAAAACTGTTTTTT.

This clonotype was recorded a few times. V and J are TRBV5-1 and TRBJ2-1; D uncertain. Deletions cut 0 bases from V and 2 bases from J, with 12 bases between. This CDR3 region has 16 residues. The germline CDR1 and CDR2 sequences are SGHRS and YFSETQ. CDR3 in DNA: TGCGCCAGCAGCTTGGTGTCCAGCGTACCCTACAATGAGCAGTTCTTC. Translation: CASSLVSSVPYNEQFF.

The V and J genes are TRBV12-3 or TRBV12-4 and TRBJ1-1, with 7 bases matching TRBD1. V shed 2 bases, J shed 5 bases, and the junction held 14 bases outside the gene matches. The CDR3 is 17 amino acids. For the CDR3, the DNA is TGTGCCAGCAGTTTACCCTTTCCTCACAGGGGATTAACTGAAGCTTTCTTT. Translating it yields CASSLPFPHRGLTEAFF.

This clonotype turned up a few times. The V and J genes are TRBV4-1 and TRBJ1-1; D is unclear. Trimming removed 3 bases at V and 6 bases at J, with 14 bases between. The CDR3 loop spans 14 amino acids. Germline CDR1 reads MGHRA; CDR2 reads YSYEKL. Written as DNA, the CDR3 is TGCGCCAGCAGCCACCTCCCGTCCGAACCTGAAGCTTTCTTT. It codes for CASSHLPSEPEAFF.

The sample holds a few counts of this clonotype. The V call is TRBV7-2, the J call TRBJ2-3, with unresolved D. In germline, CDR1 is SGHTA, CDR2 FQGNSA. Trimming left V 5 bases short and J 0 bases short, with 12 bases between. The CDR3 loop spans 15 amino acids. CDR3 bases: TGTGCCAGCAGCGTAGACTTAACTAGCACAGATACGCAGTATTTT. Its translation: CASSVDLTSTDTQYF.

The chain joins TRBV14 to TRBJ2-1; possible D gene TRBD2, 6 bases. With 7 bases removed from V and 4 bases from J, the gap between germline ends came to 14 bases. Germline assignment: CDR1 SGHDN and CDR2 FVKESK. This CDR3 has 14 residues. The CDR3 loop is CASTRGISYNEQFF. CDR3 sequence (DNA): TGTGCCAGCACCCGGGGGATTTCGTACAATGAGCAGTTCTTC.

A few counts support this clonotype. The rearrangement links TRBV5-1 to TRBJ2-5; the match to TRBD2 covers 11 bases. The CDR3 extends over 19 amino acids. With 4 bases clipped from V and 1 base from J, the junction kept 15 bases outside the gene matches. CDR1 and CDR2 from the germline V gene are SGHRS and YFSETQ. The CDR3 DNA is TGCGCCAGCAGCAGGGGACTAGCGGCCGAACCCATACTCCAAGAGACCCAGTACTTC. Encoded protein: CASSRGLAAEPILQETQYF.

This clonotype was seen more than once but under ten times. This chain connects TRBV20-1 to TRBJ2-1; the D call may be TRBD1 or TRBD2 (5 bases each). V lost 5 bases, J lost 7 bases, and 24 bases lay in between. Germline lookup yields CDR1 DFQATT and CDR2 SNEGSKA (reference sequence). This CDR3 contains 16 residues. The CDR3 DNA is TGCAGTGCTCCCATGACGGCGGGCCAGCCAGGGAATGAGCAGTTCTTC. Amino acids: CSAPMTAGQPGNEQFF.

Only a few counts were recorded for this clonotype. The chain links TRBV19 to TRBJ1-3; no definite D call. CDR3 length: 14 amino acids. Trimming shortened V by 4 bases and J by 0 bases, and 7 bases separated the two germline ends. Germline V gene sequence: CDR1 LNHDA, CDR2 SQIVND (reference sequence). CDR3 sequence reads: CASSKKDSGNTIYF. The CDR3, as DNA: TGTGCCAGTAGTAAGAAGGACTCTGGAAACACCATATATTTT.

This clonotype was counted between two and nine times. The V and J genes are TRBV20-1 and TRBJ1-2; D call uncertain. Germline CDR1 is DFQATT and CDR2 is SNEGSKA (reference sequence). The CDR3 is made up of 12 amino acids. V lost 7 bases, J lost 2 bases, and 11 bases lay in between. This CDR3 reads CSVTALNYGYTF. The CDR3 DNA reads TGCAGTGTCACGGCGCTCAACTATGGCTACACCTTC.

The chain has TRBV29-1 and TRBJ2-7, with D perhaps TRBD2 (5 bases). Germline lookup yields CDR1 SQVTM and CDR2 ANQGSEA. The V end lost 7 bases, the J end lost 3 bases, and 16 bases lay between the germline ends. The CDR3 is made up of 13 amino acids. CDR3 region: CSASGGRGYEQYF. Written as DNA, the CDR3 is TGCAGCGCCTCAGGAGGTCGGGGCTACGAGCAGTACTTC.

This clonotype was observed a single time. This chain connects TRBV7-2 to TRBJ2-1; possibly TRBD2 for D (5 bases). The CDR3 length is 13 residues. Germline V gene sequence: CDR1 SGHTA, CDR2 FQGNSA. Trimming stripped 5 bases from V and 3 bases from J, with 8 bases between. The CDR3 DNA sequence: TGTGCCAGCAGCAACGGGAACTACAATGAGCAGTTCTTC. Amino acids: CASSNGNYNEQFF.

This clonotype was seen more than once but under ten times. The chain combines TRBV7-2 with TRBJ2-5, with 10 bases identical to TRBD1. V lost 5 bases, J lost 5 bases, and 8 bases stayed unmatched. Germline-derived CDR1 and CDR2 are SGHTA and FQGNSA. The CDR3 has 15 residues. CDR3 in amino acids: CASSRDRGQGETQYF. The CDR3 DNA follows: TGTGCCAGCAGCCGAGACAGGGGGCAGGGGGAGACCCAGTACTTC.